This T cell receptor (beta chain) came from a study of molecular identifiers for immune sequencing clone quantification. Study outcomes and limitations: In naive cells, clones above 20 RNA copies held under 1% of molecules, whereas in effector cells they held over 98%. Jurkat TCR RNA spiked in from one cell could reportedly be detected among approximately 980,000 naive cells.

This clonotype showed up just a few times. The antigen remains unidentified. The authors gated naive CD8 T cells as CD8+CD4-CCR7+CD45RA+ for sorting. TCRdb reprocessed the PCR reads via MiXCR and lists one record per CDR3 protein. This sample carries 80,000 to 100,000 distinct CDR3 sequences, less than 25% of them seen once, and the ten largest clones take about 0.99%. The sample consisted of naive CD8+ T cells from blood, with Jurkat cell RNA spiked in. Subset indicated: FACS-sorted CD8+CD4-CCR7+CD45RA+ naive T cells. This TCR came from a human donor in good health. Some libraries in this study had Jurkat cell RNA spiked in.

DNA of the CDR3: TGTGCCAGCAGCTGGCCCCTAGGTGAGCAGTTCTTC. Translated, it gives CASSWPLGEQFF. The chain employs TRBV7-9 and TRBJ2-1; no firm D call. The germline gives CDR1 SEHNR, CDR2 FQNEAQ (reference sequence). V lost 4 bases and J lost 9, with 10 bases in between. This CDR3 region has 12 residues. Variable domain in full (rest from reference TRBV7-9 and TRBJ2-1): DTGVSQNPRHKITKRGQNVTFRCDPISEHNRLYWYRQTLGQGPEFLTYFQNEAQLEKSRLLSDRFSAERPKGSFSTLEIQRTEQGDSAMYLCASSWPLGEQFFGPGTRLTVL.